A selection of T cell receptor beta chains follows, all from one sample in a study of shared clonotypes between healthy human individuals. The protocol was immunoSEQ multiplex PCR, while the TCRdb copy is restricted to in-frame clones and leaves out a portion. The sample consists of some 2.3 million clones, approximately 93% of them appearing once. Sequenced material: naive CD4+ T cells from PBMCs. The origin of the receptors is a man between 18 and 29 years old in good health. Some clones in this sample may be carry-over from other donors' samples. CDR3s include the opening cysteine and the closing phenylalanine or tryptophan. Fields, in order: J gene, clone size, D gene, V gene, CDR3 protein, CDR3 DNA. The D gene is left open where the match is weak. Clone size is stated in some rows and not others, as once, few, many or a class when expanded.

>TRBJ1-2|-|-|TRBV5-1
CASTYGGDGYGYTF
TGCGCCAGCACCTATGGGGGGGACGGCTATGGCTACACCTTC
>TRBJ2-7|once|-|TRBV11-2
CASSLPQAQYF
TGTGCCAGCAGCTTACCCCAGGCGCAGTACTTC
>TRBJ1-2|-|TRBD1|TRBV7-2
CASSPPWTGINYGYTF
TGTGCCAGCAGCCCACCGTGGACAGGGATTAACTATGGCTACACCTTC
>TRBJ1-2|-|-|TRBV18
CASSRFRQPGDGYTF
TGTGCCAGCTCACGCTTCAGACAGCCCGGGGATGGCTACACCTTC
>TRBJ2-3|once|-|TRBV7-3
CASSHEGTDTQYF
TGTGCCAGCAGCCACGAGGGGACAGATACGCAGTATTTT
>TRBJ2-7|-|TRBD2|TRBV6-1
CASSEYSSGSRYEQYF
TGTGCCAGCAGTGAATACTCTAGCGGGAGCAGGTACGAGCAGTACTTC
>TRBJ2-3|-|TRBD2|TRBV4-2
CASSRRLAVGSTDTQYF
TGTGCCAGCAGCCGCAGACTAGCGGTGGGTTCGACAGATACGCAGTATTTT
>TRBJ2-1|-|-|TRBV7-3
CASSLYGNGVNNEQFF
TGTGCCAGCAGCCTATACGGGAACGGAGTCAATAATGAGCAGTTCTTC
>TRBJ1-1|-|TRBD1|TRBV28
CASTLAGQRNTEAFF
TGTGCCAGCACCCTAGCGGGACAGCGTAACACTGAAGCTTTCTTT
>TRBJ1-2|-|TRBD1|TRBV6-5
CASRPTGTGGGYTF
TGTGCCAGCCGACCCACCGGGACAGGGGGTGGCTACACCTTC
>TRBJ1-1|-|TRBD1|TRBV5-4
CASSSNRGLGNTEAFF
TGTGCCAGCAGCTCAAACAGGGGTCTCGGGAACACTGAAGCTTTCTTT
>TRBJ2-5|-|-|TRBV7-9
CASSPPQGWSETQYF
TGTGCCAGCAGCCCTCCACAGGGATGGTCAGAGACCCAGTACTTC
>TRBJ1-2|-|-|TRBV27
CARETRNGYTF
TGTGCCAGGGAGACCCGGAATGGCTACACCTTC
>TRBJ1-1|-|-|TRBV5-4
CASSQKESGNTEAFF
TGTGCCAGCAGTCAAAAAGAGTCGGGGAACACTGAAGCTTTCTTT
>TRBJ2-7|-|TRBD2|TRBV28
CASSGRTSGSLYEQYF
TGTGCCAGCAGTGGGCGGACTAGCGGGAGTCTATACGAGCAGTACTTC
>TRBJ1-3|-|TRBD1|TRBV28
CASRDRGRNTIYF
TGTGCCAGCAGGGACAGGGGTCGTAACACCATATATTTT
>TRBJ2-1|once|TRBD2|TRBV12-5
CASGLVIAGGFNEQFF
TGTGCTAGTGGTTTGGTGATAGCGGGAGGGTTTAATGAGCAGTTCTTC
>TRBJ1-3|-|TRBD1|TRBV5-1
CASSPGGSGNTIYF
TGCGCCAGCAGCCCAGGGGGAAGTGGAAACACCATATATTTT
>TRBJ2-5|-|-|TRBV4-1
CASSQVRNLGVWETQYF
TGCGCCAGCAGCCAAGTTCGTAATTTGGGGGTTTGGGAGACCCAGTACTTC
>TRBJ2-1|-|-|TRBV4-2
CASSQKADAYNEQFF
TGTGCCAGCAGCCAAAAGGCGGATGCCTACAATGAGCAGTTCTTC
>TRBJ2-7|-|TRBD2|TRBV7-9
CASSLALAGGSYEQYF
TGTGCCAGCAGCTTAGCTTTAGCGGGAGGCTCCTACGAGCAGTACTTC
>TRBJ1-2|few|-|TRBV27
CASSLGGAGYGYTF
TGTGCCAGCAGTTTAGGAGGGGCGGGCTATGGCTACACCTTC
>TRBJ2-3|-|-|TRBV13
CASGLGGKGPDTQYF
TGTGCCAGCGGCTTGGGCGGGAAGGGGCCAGATACGCAGTATTTT
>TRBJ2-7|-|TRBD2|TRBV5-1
CASSSGLAGIYEQYF
TGCGCCAGCAGTTCTGGACTAGCGGGAATCTACGAGCAGTACTTC
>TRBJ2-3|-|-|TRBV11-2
CASSLLGATGTSTDTQYF
TGTGCCAGCAGCTTATTGGGGGCCACCGGGACAAGCACAGATACGCAGTATTTT
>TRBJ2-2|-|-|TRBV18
CASSRSGTNTGELFF
TGTGCCAGCTCACGATCCGGGACGAACACCGGGGAGCTGTTTTTT
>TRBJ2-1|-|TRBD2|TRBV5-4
CASSVPTSGNEQFF
TGTGCCAGCAGCGTACCGACTAGCGGAAATGAGCAGTTCTTC
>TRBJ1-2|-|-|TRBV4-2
CASSQNTASPYGYTF
TGTGCCAGCAGCCAAAATACAGCGTCTCCCTATGGCTACACCTTC
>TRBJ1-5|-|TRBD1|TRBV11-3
CASSPPRTGGRTQHF
TGTGCCAGCAGCCCCCCCAGGACAGGGGGTAGGACCCAGCATTTT
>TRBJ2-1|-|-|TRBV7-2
CASSLAAASSYNEQFF
TGTGCCAGCAGCTTAGCCGCCGCGAGCTCCTACAATGAGCAGTTCTTC
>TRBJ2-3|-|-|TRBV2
CASSQGTNTDTQYF
TGTGCCAGCAGCCAGGGGACCAACACAGATACGCAGTATTTT
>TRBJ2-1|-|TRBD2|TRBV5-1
CASSQGLAGVDEQFF
TGCGCCAGCAGCCAAGGACTAGCGGGAGTTGATGAGCAGTTCTTC
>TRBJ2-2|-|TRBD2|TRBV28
CASSLAGEGTGELFF
TGTGCCAGCAGTTTAGCGGGAGAGGGCACCGGGGAGCTGTTTTTT
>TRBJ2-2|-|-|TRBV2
CASSYRVIRGELFF
TGTGCCAGCTCTTACAGGGTTATCCGCGGGGAGCTGTTTTTT
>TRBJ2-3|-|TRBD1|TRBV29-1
CSVARGRTDTQYF
TGCAGCGTCGCCAGGGGGCGCACAGATACGCAGTATTTT
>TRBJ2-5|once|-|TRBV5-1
CASSLGSEETQYF
TGCGCCAGCAGCTTGGGGTCGGAAGAGACCCAGTACTTC
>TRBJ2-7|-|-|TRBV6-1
CASSEASPLWAYEQYF
TGTGCCAGCAGTGAAGCCTCCCCGCTTTGGGCCTACGAGCAGTACTTC
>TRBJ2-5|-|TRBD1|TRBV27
CASRRTGQETQYF
TGTGCCAGCAGGCGGACAGGCCAAGAGACCCAGTACTTC
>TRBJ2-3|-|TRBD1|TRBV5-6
CASSLGGQSTDTQYF
TGTGCCAGCAGCTTGGGGGGACAGAGCACAGATACGCAGTATTTT
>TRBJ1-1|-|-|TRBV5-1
CASSWTATNTEAFF
TGCGCCAGCAGCTGGACGGCGACTAACACTGAAGCTTTCTTT
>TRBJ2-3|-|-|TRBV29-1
CSVDREYF
TGCAGCGTTGACAGGGAGTATTTT
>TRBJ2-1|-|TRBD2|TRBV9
CASSVGAGGPRYNEQFF
TGTGCCAGCAGCGTAGGAGCGGGAGGGCCGCGGTACAATGAGCAGTTCTTC